This TCR beta chain emerged from a study of radiotherapy plus CTLA-4 blockade in lung cancer. Study information: There were objective responses in roughly a sixth of patients, and around 32% had disease control. The study's findings and limits: Early clonal dynamics of blood T cells, together with interferon-beta, were reported as the best response predictor. TCR clones of tumor origin grew in blood after radiotherapy plus ipilimumab.

Only in-frame clones appear in the TCRdb table, and some are missing; sequencing was by immunoSEQ multiplex PCR. The table records about 95,000 clones, more than 75% of them present only once. Germline lookup yields CDR1 MNHEY and CDR2 SVGAGI. The CDR3 has 15 amino acids. Trimming took off 2 bases at V and 7 bases at J, with 14 bases between the two ends. This clone was detected a few times. The antigen is undetermined. Ipilimumab-mediated CTLA-4 blockade plus focal radiation was given to patients having chemo-refractory metastatic non-small-cell lung cancer. The input for sequencing was peripheral blood, taken from a patient treated with radiotherapy plus ipilimumab. The chain has TRBV6-5 and TRBJ1-4, with D possibly being TRBD1 (5 bases). This sequence was found in a human donor with non-small cell lung cancer who had a partial response to radiotherapy plus ipilimumab. The CDR3 region is CASSYDGAGGEKLFF. CDR3 nucleotide sequence: TGTGCCAGCAGTTACGATGGGGCGGGAGGTGAAAAACTGTTTTTT.